The 25 T cell receptor beta chains presented below share a single source sample, sequenced in a study of blood T cell repertoires in COVID-19. Only in-frame clones appear in the TCRdb table, and some are missing; sequencing was by immunoSEQ multiplex PCR. The profile shows about 350,000 clones, approximately 89% of them singletons. The sequenced sample was peripheral blood. These receptors were taken from a woman aged 55-70 years with COVID-19, enrolled during active disease.

The V and J genes are TRBV6-5 and TRBJ2-3, with TRBD1 as a possible D gene (5 bases). The germline CDR1 and CDR2 sequences are MNHEY and SVGAGI. Trimming took off 0 bases at V and 4 bases at J, with 11 bases between the two ends. This CDR3 has 15 residues. The chain's CDR3 is CASSYSAGRSDTQYF. The CDR3 nucleotides are TGTGCCAGCAGTTACTCGGCAGGGCGGTCAGATACGCAGTATTTT.

V is TRBV19 and J is TRBJ2-3, with D possibly being TRBD1 (5 bases). V dropped 5 bases and J dropped 4 bases, with 10 bases sitting between them. CDR1 and CDR2 (germline): LNHDA, SQIVND (reference sequence). This CDR3 has 13 amino acids. The CDR3 DNA follows: TGTGCCAGTAGTTTCCAGGGCCCAGATACGCAGTATTTT. It specifies CASSFQGPDTQYF.

The chain links TRBV7-6 to TRBJ2-5, with D perhaps TRBD1 (6 bases). CDR3 length: 15 residues. CDR1 is SGHVS, CDR2 FNYEAQ, per germline. Trimming removed 3 bases from V and 1 base from J, with 12 bases in between. CDR3 in amino acids: CASSFGAGAQETQYF. The CDR3 nucleotides are TGTGCCAGCAGCTTCGGGGCAGGGGCCCAAGAGACCCAGTACTTC.

The chain links TRBV5-1 to TRBJ1-2, with TRBD1 as a possible D gene (5 bases). Between the trimmed V and J ends, which lost 0 bases and 4 bases, there was a span of 10 bases. The germline gives CDR1 SGHRS, CDR2 YFSETQ. The CDR3 runs 14 residues. The CDR3 DNA reads TGCGCCAGCAGCTTGGAAGGGGCCGTCTATGGCTACACCTTC. Its protein product is CASSLEGAVYGYTF.

The chain carries TRBV28 and TRBJ1-3; D is ambiguous. Germline CDR1 and CDR2: MDHEN and SYDVKM. V shed 3 bases and J shed 0 bases, with 12 bases lying between them. The CDR3 spans 16 residues. The chain's CDR3 is CASSLLQLSSGNTIYF. In DNA form, the CDR3 reads TGTGCCAGCAGTTTGTTACAGCTCAGCTCTGGAAACACCATATATTTT.

The chain carries TRBV5-4 and TRBJ1-3; 11 positions agree with TRBD1. The CDR3 is 19 amino acids. The V gene end was trimmed by 3 bases and the J gene end by 1 base; junction bases not matched to a gene: 12. Germline CDR1 and CDR2: SGHNT and YYREEE (reference sequence). CDR3 sequence reads: CASSSMDRTGGKSGNTIYF. For the CDR3, the DNA is TGTGCCAGCAGCTCAATGGATCGGACAGGGGGCAAATCTGGAAACACCATATATTTT.

The chain combines TRBV6-6 with TRBJ2-7, with 8 positions matching TRBD2. Per the germline V gene, CDR1 is MNHNY and CDR2 is SVGAGI (reference sequence). This CDR3 is 14 amino acids long. V shed 6 bases and J 3 bases; nucleotides not matched to a gene: 7. CDR3 loop: CASSDSGGSYEQYF. The CDR3 DNA sequence: TGTGCCAGCAGCGACAGCGGGGGTAGCTACGAGCAGTACTTC.

This clone occurred a few times. The CDR3 here is CASARQGDSGNTIYF. In nucleotides, the CDR3 is TGTGCCAGCGCGCGACAGGGGGACTCTGGAAACACCATATATTTT. V is TRBV25-1 and J is TRBJ1-3; 9 nucleotides match TRBD1. The V gene end was trimmed by 8 bases and the J gene end by 0 bases; junction bases not matched to a gene: 5. In germline, CDR1 is MGHDK, CDR2 SYGVNS. The length of the CDR3 is 15 residues.

CDR3 nucleotide sequence: TGTGCCAGCAGCCAGGATTGGGGGCGCGGCTCCTACGAGCAGTACTTC. Translation: CASSQDWGRGSYEQYF. The V and J genes are TRBV3-1 (or the pseudogene TRBV3-2) and TRBJ2-7; possible D gene TRBD1, 6 bases. With 3 bases removed from V and 0 bases from J, the gap between germline ends came to 15 bases. The CDR3 loop spans 16 amino acids. Germline CDR1 and CDR2: LGHDT and YNNKEL (reference sequence).

V and J are TRBV27 and TRBJ1-1; 11 nucleotides line up with TRBD1. The germline gives CDR1 MNHEY, CDR2 SMNVEV (reference sequence). V shed 5 bases and J 4 bases; nucleotides not matched to a gene: 6. The CDR3 extends over 15 amino acids. This CDR3 reads CASSAGQGASTEAFF. DNA of the CDR3: TGTGCCAGCAGTGCAGGACAGGGGGCTAGCACTGAAGCTTTCTTT.

This chain uses TRBV5-4 with TRBJ1-1; 9 nucleotides agree with TRBD1. This CDR3 comprises 16 residues. V gave up 4 bases and J gave up 7 bases; unmatched junction bases: 14. Germline V gene sequence: CDR1 SGHNT, CDR2 YYREEE (reference sequence). CDR3 nucleotides: TGTGCCAGCAGCAAGGGGGACAGGGCTCTTGGCCATGAAGCTTTCTTT. As protein: CASSKGDRALGHEAFF.

The CDR3, as DNA: TGCGCCAGCAGCAGGACAGGGGTGAACACCGGGGAGCTGTTTTTT. Protein: CASSRTGVNTGELFF. The chain uses TRBV5-1 and TRBJ2-2, with 9 bases that match TRBD1. V gave up 4 bases and J gave up 1 base; unmatched junction bases: 2. CDR3 length: 15 amino acids. Germline loops: CDR1 SGHRS, CDR2 YFSETQ.

The rearrangement uses TRBV10-2 and TRBJ2-3, with D perhaps matching TRBD1 (6 bases). Trimming took 1 base from V and 11 from J, leaving 16 bases between them. CDR1 and CDR2 (germline): WSHSY, SAAADI. CDR3 length: 14 amino acids. The CDR3, as DNA: TGCGCCAGCAGTGAGTACAGGGCCTCTTCCGTGCAGTATTTT. This codes for CASSEYRASSVQYF.

This clone was seen only a few times. The rearrangement links TRBV10-1 to TRBJ1-2; D not resolved. Germline loops: CDR1 WNHNN, CDR2 SYGVQD (reference sequence). The CDR3 length is 12 residues. Trimming removed 3 bases from V and 5 bases from J, with 7 bases in between. In DNA, the CDR3 is TGCGCCAGCAGTGATTCCAGTTATGGCTACACCTTC. Amino acid sequence: CASSDSSYGYTF.

The chain uses TRBV7-3 and TRBJ2-3; TRBD2 matches at 15 bases. CDR1 SGHTA and CDR2 FQGTGA come from the germline V gene. J lost 0 bases, V lost 5 bases, and 3 bases had no gene match. The length of the CDR3 is 17 residues. The CDR3 protein is CASSAGTSGGSTDTQYF. CDR3 in DNA: TGTGCCAGCAGCGCCGGGACTAGCGGGGGGAGCACAGATACGCAGTATTTT.

This clone has just a few counts. This chain links TRBV14 with TRBJ1-2; D is unclear. Trimming removed 4 bases from V and 7 bases from J, with 16 bases in between. Looked up from germline, CDR1 is SGHDN and CDR2 is FVKESK. The CDR3 has 14 residues. CDR3 in amino acids: CASSRTLGGSGYTF. The CDR3 DNA is TGTGCCAGCAGCCGGACCCTAGGAGGCTCTGGCTACACCTTC.

The gene calls are TRBV9 and TRBJ1-3, with TRBD1 matching 8 bases. Germline V gene data show CDR1 as SGDLS and CDR2 as YYNGEE. CDR3 length: 16 amino acids. Germline trimming cut 3 bases from V and 0 bases from J; bases unmatched to any gene: 5. The CDR3 region is CASSARQGNSGNTIYF. The CDR3 nucleotides are TGTGCCAGCAGCGCCCGACAGGGGAACTCTGGAAACACCATATATTTT.

The J gene is TRBJ1-2, the V gene TRBV9; D ambiguous. The CDR3 is 13 residues long. Germline V gene lookup returns CDR1 SGDLS and CDR2 YYNGEE. V was clipped by 2 bases and J by 4 bases, with 9 bases between them. For the CDR3, the DNA is TGTGCCAGCAGCGTCGGGGAGTTCTATGGCTACACCTTC. This translates into CASSVGEFYGYTF.

This clone was seen just once. This chain connects TRBV6-5 to TRBJ2-7; D is unresolved. CDR3 length equals 13 residues. Trimming left V 8 bases short and J 0 bases short, with 11 bases between. The V gene's germline CDR1 is MNHEY and CDR2 SVGAGI. The CDR3 spells CASGHYSSYEQYF. CDR3 nucleotides: TGTGCCAGCGGTCACTATAGCTCCTACGAGCAGTACTTC.

CDR3: CASSEGRASGNTIYF. In DNA, the CDR3 is TGTGCCAGCAGTGAAGGCAGGGCCTCTGGAAACACCATATATTTT. V usage is TRBV6-1 and J usage is TRBJ1-3, with D perhaps matching TRBD1 (5 bases). Germline V lookup: CDR1 MNHNS, CDR2 SASEGT. Deletions cut 1 base from V and 0 bases from J, with 7 bases between. The CDR3 is 15 residues long.

The genes are TRBV6-5 and TRBJ1-2; 9 bases match TRBD1. This CDR3 is built from 15 residues. Trimming cost V 6 bases and J 7 bases; bases outside gene matches: 12. The germline V gene has CDR1 MNHEY and CDR2 SVGAGI. The CDR3 loop is CASRPGQGGEPGYTF. The CDR3 nucleotides read TGTGCCAGCAGGCCGGGACAGGGAGGGGAACCTGGCTACACCTTC.

This rearrangement joins TRBV7-2 to TRBJ2-3; 13 bases are a match to TRBD2. Germline values: CDR1 SGHTA, CDR2 FQGNSA. With 4 bases clipped from V and 0 bases from J, the junction kept 4 bases outside the gene matches. This CDR3 has 17 amino acids. CDR3 nucleotides: TGTGCCAGCAGCTCGGGACTAGCGGGGACCAGCACAGATACGCAGTATTTT. Protein product: CASSSGLAGTSTDTQYF. Complete variable domain (other parts from reference TRBV7-2 and TRBJ2-3): GAGVSQSPSNKVTEKGKDVELRCDPISGHTALYWYRQSLGQGLEFLIYFQGNSAPDKSGLPSDRFSAERTGGSVSTLTIQRTQQEDSAVYLCASSSGLAGTSTDTQYFGPGTRLTVL.

The CDR3 DNA reads TGTGCCAGCAGTTACCTCTCGCTGGACAGGGGCACTGAAGCTTTCTTT. Translating it yields CASSYLSLDRGTEAFF. V gene TRBV6-5 combines with J gene TRBJ1-1; 9 nucleotides line up with TRBD1. The germline CDR1 and CDR2 sequences are MNHEY and SVGAGI. J lost 4 bases, V lost 2 bases, and 8 bases had no gene match. The CDR3 totals 16 residues.

This sequence joins TRBV18 and TRBJ1-6; 11 bases align to TRBD1. Germline CDR1 reads KGHSH; CDR2 reads LQKENI. The CDR3 totals 15 residues. The ends lost 3 bases at V and 9 bases at J; junction bases unmatched: 4. This CDR3 is CASSPGTGGTSPLHF. The CDR3 nucleotides are TGTGCCAGCTCACCCGGGACAGGGGGAACTTCACCCCTCCACTTT.

CDR3 sequence reads: CASISLGGPVETQYF. DNA of the CDR3: TGTGCCAGCATCTCCCTGGGGGGGCCAGTGGAGACCCAGTACTTC. The chain has TRBV6-5 and TRBJ2-5; D is perhaps TRBD2 (7 bases). The ends were cut back, 7 bases at V and 5 bases at J, with 20 bases in the middle. CDR1 and CDR2 from the germline V gene are MNHEY and SVGAGI. CDR3 size: 15 residues.